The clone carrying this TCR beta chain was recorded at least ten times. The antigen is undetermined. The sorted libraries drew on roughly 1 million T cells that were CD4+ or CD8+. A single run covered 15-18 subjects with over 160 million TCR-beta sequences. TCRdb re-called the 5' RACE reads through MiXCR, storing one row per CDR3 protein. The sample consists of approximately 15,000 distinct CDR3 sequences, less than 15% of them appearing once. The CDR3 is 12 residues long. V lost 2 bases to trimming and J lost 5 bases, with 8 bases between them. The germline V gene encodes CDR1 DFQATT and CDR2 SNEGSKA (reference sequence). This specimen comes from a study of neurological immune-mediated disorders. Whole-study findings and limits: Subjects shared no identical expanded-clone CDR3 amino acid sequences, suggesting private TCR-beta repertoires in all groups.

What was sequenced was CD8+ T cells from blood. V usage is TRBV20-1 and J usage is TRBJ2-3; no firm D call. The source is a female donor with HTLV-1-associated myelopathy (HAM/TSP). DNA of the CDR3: TGCAGTGCTAGATCCCCTCAAGATACGCAGTATTTT. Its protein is CSARSPQDTQYF.